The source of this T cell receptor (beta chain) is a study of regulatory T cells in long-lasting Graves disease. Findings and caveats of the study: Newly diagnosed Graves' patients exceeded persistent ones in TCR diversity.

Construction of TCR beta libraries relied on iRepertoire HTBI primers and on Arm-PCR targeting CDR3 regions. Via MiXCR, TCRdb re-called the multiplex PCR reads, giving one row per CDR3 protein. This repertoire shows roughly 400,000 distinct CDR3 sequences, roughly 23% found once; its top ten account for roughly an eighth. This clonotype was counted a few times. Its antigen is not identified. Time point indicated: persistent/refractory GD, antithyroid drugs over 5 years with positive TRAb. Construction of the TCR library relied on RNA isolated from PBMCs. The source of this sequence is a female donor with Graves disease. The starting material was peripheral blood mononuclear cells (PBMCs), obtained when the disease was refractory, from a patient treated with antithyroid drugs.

This chain's CDR3 is CASSRRTQINEQYF. CDR3 nucleotides: TGCGCCAGCAGTCGGCGGACACAGATTAACGAGCAGTACTTC. This chain connects TRBV5-1 to TRBJ2-7, with D perhaps matching TRBD1 (5 bases). The germline CDR1 and CDR2 sequences are SGHRS and YFSETQ. This CDR3 region has 14 residues. Deletions cut 5 bases from V and 5 bases from J, with 17 bases between.